A selection of T cell receptor beta chains follows, all from one sample in a study of shared clonotypes between healthy human individuals. Clones were read by immunoSEQ multiplex PCR, and TCRdb kept only the in-frame ones, dropping some. The table has about 2.4 million clones, over 85% seen once. Sequencing was performed on naive CD4+ T cells from PBMCs. The receptors stem from a man between 18 and 29 years old in good health. Some clones in this sample may be carry-over from other donors' samples. CDR3s include the opening cysteine and the closing phenylalanine or tryptophan. Fields, in order: clone size, J gene, D gene, V gene, CDR3 DNA, CDR3 protein. A D gene is named only where the DNA matches it firmly. Size values are once, few and many counts, or a class for expanded clones, and some rows have none.

abundance: .
j_gene: TRBJ2-2
d_gene: .
v_gene: TRBV7-2
CDR3nt: TGTGCCAGCAGCTACCTCGGAACCGGGGAGCTGTTTTTT
CDR3aa: CASSYLGTGELFF

abundance: .
j_gene: TRBJ1-1
d_gene: .
v_gene: TRBV19
CDR3nt: TGTGCCAGTAGTAAAACAGGCCGGAGCACTGAAGCTTTCTTT
CDR3aa: CASSKTGRSTEAFF

abundance: .
j_gene: TRBJ2-5
d_gene: TRBD1
v_gene: TRBV5-1
CDR3nt: TGCGCCAGCCGGCGGGACAGGGGTGTGGTAGAGACCCAGTACTTC
CDR3aa: CASRRDRGVVETQYF

abundance: .
j_gene: TRBJ2-5
d_gene: .
v_gene: TRBV28
CDR3nt: TGTGCCAGCAGTTTATACAGGGATGAGACCCAGTACTTC
CDR3aa: CASSLYRDETQYF

abundance: .
j_gene: TRBJ2-7
d_gene: .
v_gene: TRBV29-1
CDR3nt: TGCAGCGTTTACCTCTCCTGGGTTTCGAGCGAGCAGTACTTC
CDR3aa: CSVYLSWVSSEQYF

abundance: once
j_gene: TRBJ2-1
d_gene: TRBD2
v_gene: TRBV2
CDR3nt: TGTGCCAGCAGTGGCGGGGCTAGCGGATATTACAATGAGCAGTTCTTC
CDR3aa: CASSGGASGYYNEQFF

abundance: .
j_gene: TRBJ1-4
d_gene: TRBD1
v_gene: TRBV7-9
CDR3nt: TGTGCCAGCAGTCCCGGGGGACAGCGGAATGAAAAACTGTTTTTT
CDR3aa: CASSPGGQRNEKLFF

abundance: .
j_gene: TRBJ1-1
d_gene: .
v_gene: TRBV9
CDR3nt: TGTGCCAGCAGCGTAGGTTTGGGAGACACTGAAGCTTTCTTT
CDR3aa: CASSVGLGDTEAFF

abundance: .
j_gene: TRBJ2-1
d_gene: .
v_gene: TRBV5-1
CDR3nt: TGCGCCAGCAGCTTGGGTGTGGCCTACAATGAGCAGTTCTTC
CDR3aa: CASSLGVAYNEQFF

abundance: .
j_gene: TRBJ2-1
d_gene: .
v_gene: TRBV7-2
CDR3nt: TGTGCCAGCAGCTTACGGGCGGACGGATACAATGAGCAGTTCTTC
CDR3aa: CASSLRADGYNEQFF

abundance: .
j_gene: TRBJ1-3
d_gene: .
v_gene: TRBV28
CDR3nt: TGTGCCAGCAGTTCCGGGACAACTGGAAACACCATATATTTT
CDR3aa: CASSSGTTGNTIYF

abundance: .
j_gene: TRBJ1-1
d_gene: .
v_gene: TRBV4-2
CDR3nt: TGTGCCAGCAGCCAAGAGGGAGGGATCACTGAAGCTTTCTTT
CDR3aa: CASSQEGGITEAFF

abundance: .
j_gene: TRBJ2-5
d_gene: .
v_gene: TRBV9
CDR3nt: TGTGCCAGCAGCTTTGGGGAGACCCAGTACTTC
CDR3aa: CASSFGETQYF

abundance: .
j_gene: TRBJ2-7
d_gene: .
v_gene: TRBV6-6
CDR3nt: TGTGCCAGCAGTTATGGAGTAGCGGTCCCCTACGAGCAGTACTTC
CDR3aa: CASSYGVAVPYEQYF

abundance: once
j_gene: TRBJ1-3
d_gene: TRBD1
v_gene: TRBV29-1
CDR3nt: TGCAGCGTTCGGGACAGGGGTACTGGAAACACCATATATTTT
CDR3aa: CSVRDRGTGNTIYF

abundance: .
j_gene: TRBJ1-6
d_gene: .
v_gene: TRBV6-6
CDR3nt: TGTGCCAGCAGTTATGGCGACAGCTCCTATAATTCACCCCTCCACTTT
CDR3aa: CASSYGDSSYNSPLHF

abundance: .
j_gene: TRBJ2-2
d_gene: TRBD1
v_gene: TRBV28
CDR3nt: TGTGCCAGCAGGTACCACAGGGGGTCGACCGGGGAGCTGTTTTTT
CDR3aa: CASRYHRGSTGELFF